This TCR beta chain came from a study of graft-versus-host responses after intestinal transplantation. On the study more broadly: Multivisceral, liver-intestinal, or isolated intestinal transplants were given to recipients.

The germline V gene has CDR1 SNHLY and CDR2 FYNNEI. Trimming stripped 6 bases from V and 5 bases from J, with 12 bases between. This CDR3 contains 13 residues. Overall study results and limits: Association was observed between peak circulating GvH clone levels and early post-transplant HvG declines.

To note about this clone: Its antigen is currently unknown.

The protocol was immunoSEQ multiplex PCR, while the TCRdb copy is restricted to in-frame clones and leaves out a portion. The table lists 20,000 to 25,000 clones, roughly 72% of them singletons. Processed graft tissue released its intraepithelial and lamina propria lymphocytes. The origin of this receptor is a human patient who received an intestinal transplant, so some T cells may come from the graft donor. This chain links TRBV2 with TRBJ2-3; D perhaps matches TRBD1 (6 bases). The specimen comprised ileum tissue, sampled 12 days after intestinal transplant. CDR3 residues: CASRHRVLDTQYF. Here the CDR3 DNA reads TGTGCCAGCAGGCACAGGGTTTTAGATACGCAGTATTTT.